Below are 29 T cell receptor beta chains sequenced from a single sample in a study of cytomegalovirus exposure and HLA in healthy donors. Vbeta (60) and Jbeta (13) primers were used in the PCR. The data were produced by immunoSEQ multiplex PCR, yet TCRdb's version contains in-frame clones alone and is incomplete. The data show about 110,000 clones, more than 70% seen once. The sequenced material came from PBMCs. The receptor set was obtained from a middle-aged man in good health and CMV-seronegative.

V usage is TRBV4-2 and J usage is TRBJ2-3, with D possibly being TRBD2 (5 bases). The germline V gene has CDR1 LGHNA and CDR2 YNFKEQ. Deletions cut 0 bases from V and 6 bases from J, with 10 bases between. The CDR3 has 14 residues. The CDR3: CASSQDHSEDTQYF. The CDR3 DNA follows: TGTGCCAGCAGCCAAGACCATAGCGAGGATACGCAGTATTTT.

The chain combines TRBV15 with TRBJ1-1, with 8 bases that match TRBD1. The germline CDR1 and CDR2 sequences are LNHNV and YYDKDF (reference sequence). The junction had 9 bases not matched to a gene; V was cut back by 2 bases and J by 4 bases. CDR3 size: 16 residues. Here the CDR3 DNA reads TGTGCCACCAGCAGACCCCTTGGACAGGGTCCCACTGAAGCTTTCTTT. This sequence encodes CATSRPLGQGPTEAFF. The entire variable domain, with the rest obtained from reference TRBV15 and TRBJ1-1, is as follows: DAMVIQNPRYQVTQFGKPVTLSCSQTLNHNVMYWYQQKSSQAPKLLFHYYDKDFNNEADTPDNFQSRRPNTSFCFLDIRSPGLGDTAMYLCATSRPLGQGPTEAFFGQGTRLTVV.

As concerns this clone: The same CDR3 can be traced to other DNA sequences in this sample. The gene calls are TRBV10-3 and TRBJ1-2; 8 bases are shared with TRBD1. V was clipped by 9 bases and J by 4 bases; unmatched bases: 1. The V gene's germline CDR1 is ENHRY and CDR2 SYGVKD. The CDR3 runs 11 residues. The CDR3 DNA follows: TGTGCCATAGGGACAGGCTATGGCTACACCTTC. Translation gives CAIGTGYGYTF.

The genes are TRBV6-1 and TRBJ2-7, with 11 nucleotides matching TRBD1. The CDR3 extends over 14 amino acids. Germline CDR1 reads MNHNS; CDR2 reads SASEGT. The trim removed 2 bases at V and 6 bases at J, leaving 3 bases unmatched. The CDR3 DNA follows: TGTGCCAGCAGTGAACAGGACAGGGGGCTCGAGCAGTACTTC. It encodes CASSEQDRGLEQYF.

V usage is TRBV7-8 and J usage is TRBJ2-7; tentative D call: TRBD2 (5 bases). The CDR3 has 15 residues. V lost 5 bases and J lost 2, with 16 bases in between. The germline CDR1 and CDR2 sequences are SGHVS and FQNEAQ. The CDR3 nucleotides read TGTGCCAGCAGCCTCACTCGACTATCAACCTACGAGCAGTACTTC. Protein sequence: CASSLTRLSTYEQYF.

The chain combines TRBV6-6 with TRBJ2-7; no clear D. The CDR3 covers 12 residues. The V and J ends lost 4 bases and 6 bases respectively, with 10 bases between them. Germline V CDR1 and CDR2: MNHNY, SVGAGI (reference sequence). The CDR3: CASSSPSREQYF. The CDR3 DNA sequence: TGTGCCAGCAGTTCCCCTAGTCGCGAGCAGTACTTC.

This clone showed up just a few times. CDR3 protein: CASSKVGGENTEAFF. In nucleotides, the CDR3 is TGTGCCAGCAGCAAAGTGGGGGGGGAGAACACTGAAGCTTTCTTT. The V call is TRBV21-1, the J call TRBJ1-1. TRBV21-1 is reported as a pseudogene. The CDR3 is 15 amino acids.

This sequence joins TRBV9 and TRBJ2-5; tentative D call: TRBD2 (7 bases). The germline V gene encodes CDR1 SGDLS and CDR2 YYNGEE. V lost 0 bases and J lost 5, with 14 bases in between. This CDR3 is built from 15 residues. CDR3 nucleotide sequence: TGTGCCAGCAGCGTAGAGGGGGGGAGGGGTGAGACCCAGTACTTC. Protein: CASSVEGGRGETQYF. Using reference TRBV9 and TRBJ2-5 for the parts outside the CDR3, the full variable domain is DSGVTQTPKHLITATGQRVTLRCSPRSGDLSVYWYQQSLDQGLQFLIQYYNGEERAKGNILERFSAQQFPDLHSELNLSSLELGDSALYFCASSVEGGRGETQYFGPGTRLLVL.

The chain couples TRBV7-8 to TRBJ1-5, with D possibly TRBD1 on 5 matching bases. Trimming removed 5 bases at V and 3 bases at J, with 17 bases between. This CDR3 comprises 16 residues. The V gene's germline CDR1 is SGHVS and CDR2 FQNEAQ. CDR3: CASSDQTGSSNQPQHF. CDR3 coding DNA: TGTGCCAGCAGCGATCAAACAGGAAGCTCCAATCAGCCCCAGCATTTT.

The CDR3 sequence: CASSLAQEGEQFF. For the CDR3, the DNA is TGTGCCAGCAGCTTAGCGCAGGAGGGTGAGCAGTTCTTC. The chain recombines TRBV7-7 with TRBJ2-1; D may be TRBD2 (6 bases). V was cut by 0 bases and J by 9 bases, with 9 bases left in between. This CDR3 is built from 13 residues. The germline V gene encodes CDR1 SSHAT and CDR2 FNYEAQ (reference sequence).

The genes are TRBV5-3 and TRBJ2-5; TRBD2 aligns across 11 bases. TRBV5-3 is an ORF for which the function is uncertain. V was clipped by 5 bases and J by 3 bases; unmatched bases: 6. The CDR3 is 15 residues long. CDR3 nucleotide sequence: TGTGCCAGAAGGGGTCTAGCGGGGGGTGAAGAGACCCAGTACTTC. Protein product: CARRGLAGGEETQYF.

This clone was seen only once. The rearrangement uses TRBV28 and TRBJ2-5; D is ambiguous. The germline CDR1 and CDR2 sequences are MDHEN and SYDVKM. Trimming removed 6 bases at V and 1 base at J, with 9 bases between. This CDR3 comprises 13 residues. DNA of the CDR3: TGTGCCAGCAGCCGGTATGGCCAAGAGACCCAGTACTTC. It codes for CASSRYGQETQYF.

This clone was seen a single time. The chain couples TRBV19 to TRBJ2-1; TRBD2 matches 11 bases. This CDR3 region has 15 residues. J gave up 8 bases and V 4 bases, and 7 bases lay outside the gene matches. Germline V gene lookup returns CDR1 LNHDA and CDR2 SQIVND (reference sequence). The CDR3 spells CASSTPGLAADEQFF. CDR3 sequence (DNA): TGTGCCAGTAGTACGCCGGGACTAGCGGCTGATGAGCAGTTCTTC.

The chain joins TRBV5-5 to TRBJ2-2, with 8 bases matching TRBD1. CDR1 is SGHKS and CDR2 is YYEKEE in the germline V gene (reference sequence). Trimming cost V 5 bases and J 3 bases; bases outside gene matches: 6. CDR3 length: 15 residues. In DNA form, the CDR3 reads TGTGCCAGCAGGTTCAGGGGGCGCGACACCGGGGAGCTGTTTTTT. Amino acids: CASRFRGRDTGELFF.

The J gene is TRBJ1-4, the V gene TRBV4-2; the D is unclear. The CDR3 is 17 amino acids. V was cut by 0 bases and J by 7 bases, with 18 bases left in between. CDR1 and CDR2 from the germline V gene are LGHNA and YNFKEQ. The CDR3 here is CASSQESDPGGVEKLFF. The CDR3 DNA reads as TGTGCCAGCAGCCAAGAATCGGACCCGGGCGGGGTTGAAAAACTGTTTTTT.

This chain uses TRBV6-1 with TRBJ1-2; TRBD1 might be the D (5 bases). The CDR3 contains 15 residues. V lost 10 bases to trimming and J lost 8 bases, with 26 bases between them. The germline gives CDR1 MNHNS, CDR2 SASEGT. In DNA form, the CDR3 reads TGTGCCATCAACCTTGATAACGGACAACCCTACGGCTACACCTTC. It encodes CAINLDNGQPYGYTF.

The rearrangement links TRBV10-3 to TRBJ2-5, with 14 bases matching TRBD2. The ends lost 10 bases at V and 2 bases at J; junction bases unmatched: 3. This CDR3 is built from 14 residues. Germline lookup yields CDR1 ENHRY and CDR2 SYGVKD. The CDR3, as DNA: TGTGCCACGAGACTAGCGGGGGGGCAAGAGACCCAGTACTTC. It yields the protein CATRLAGGQETQYF.

CDR3 loop: CASSASGDYNEQFF. The CDR3 DNA reads TGTGCCAGCAGTGCCAGCGGGGACTACAATGAGCAGTTCTTC. The chain couples TRBV6-1 to TRBJ2-1, with 7 positions matching TRBD2. Germline V gives CDR1 MNHNS, CDR2 SASEGT. This CDR3 has 14 amino acids. V lost 4 bases, J lost 3 bases, and 3 bases stayed unmatched.

In DNA form, the CDR3 reads TGTGCCAGTATGAGGACAGCGAACACCGGGGAGCTGTTTTTT. Protein sequence: CASMRTANTGELFF. The rearrangement links TRBV19 to TRBJ2-2, with D possibly matching TRBD1 (6 bases). Trimming cost V 7 bases and J 0 bases, with 9 bases left between them. CDR1 is LNHDA, CDR2 SQIVND, per germline (reference sequence). This CDR3 is 14 amino acids long.

The rearrangement links TRBV25-1 to TRBJ1-1; maybe TRBD1 (5 bases). V was cut by 6 bases and J by 1 base, with 15 bases left in between. The CDR3 length is 15 residues. Germline-derived CDR1 and CDR2 are MGHDK and SYGVNS. The CDR3 coding sequence is TGTGCCAGCAGGCCCCCCGGGGGGTCGAACACTGAAGCTTTCTTT. It yields the protein CASRPPGGSNTEAFF. The variable domain in full, completed from reference TRBV25-1 and TRBJ1-1, reads EADIYQTPRYLVIGTGKKITLECSQTMGHDKMYWYQQDPGMELHLIHYSYGVNSTEKGDLSSESTVSRIRTEHFPLTLESARPSHTSQYLCASRPPGGSNTEAFFGQGTRLTVV.

The chain links TRBV10-2 to TRBJ1-1; 7 nucleotides align to TRBD1. There are 15 residues in the CDR3. From germline, CDR1 is WSHSY and CDR2 SAAADI. V dropped 0 bases and J dropped 1; count of bases not matched to a gene: 2. The CDR3 is CASSESRTGNTEAFF. CDR3 in DNA: TGCGCCAGCAGTGAGTCTCGGACAGGGAACACTGAAGCTTTCTTT.

The V call is TRBV5-1, the J call TRBJ2-5, with a tentative D call TRBD2 (5 bases). The CDR3 length is 16 residues. The ends were cut back, 0 bases at V and 3 bases at J, with 15 bases in the middle. Germline lookup yields CDR1 SGHRS and CDR2 YFSETQ. The CDR3 sequence: CASSLGGYGSKETQYF. CDR3 DNA sequence: TGCGCCAGCAGCTTGGGAGGGTATGGTTCAAAAGAGACCCAGTACTTC. The variable domain in full, with the rest retrieved from reference TRBV5-1 and TRBJ2-5, is KAGVTQTPRYLIKTRGQQVTLSCSPISGHRSVSWYQQTPGQGLQFLFEYFSETQRNKGNFPGRFSGRQFSNSRSEMNVSTLELGDSALYLCASSLGGYGSKETQYFGPGTRLLVL.

The chain couples TRBV5-4 to TRBJ2-7; possible D gene TRBD2, 6 bases. This CDR3 contains 15 residues. CDR1 is SGHNT and CDR2 is YYREEE in the germline V gene (reference sequence). Trimming shortened V by 3 bases and J by 5 bases, and 18 bases separated the two germline ends. In DNA form, the CDR3 reads TGTGCCAGCAGCTCCCAACAGCGGGTCCGGGACGAGCAGTACTTC. Translating gives CASSSQQRVRDEQYF. Full variable domain (rest looked up from reference TRBV5-4 and TRBJ2-7): ETGVTQSPTHLIKTRGQQVTLRCSSQSGHNTVSWYQQALGQGPQFIFQYYREEENGRGNFPPRFSGLQFPNYSSELNVNALELDDSALYLCASSSQQRVRDEQYFGPGTRLTVT.

The chain combines TRBV4-1 with TRBJ2-1; tentative D call: TRBD2 (5 bases). The length of the CDR3 is 16 residues. Germline lookup yields CDR1 MGHRA and CDR2 YSYEKL. V dropped 1 base and J dropped 3 bases, with 13 bases sitting between them. This CDR3 reads CASSQVAGRLYNEQFF. As DNA, the CDR3 is TGCGCCAGCAGCCAAGTGGCGGGCCGACTCTACAATGAGCAGTTCTTC.

This clone came up a few times. Distinct nucleotide sequences in the sample also encode this CDR3. For the CDR3, the DNA is TGTGCCAGCAGCGTAGCGCCGACTGGCACAGATACGCAGTATTTT. Residues: CASSVAPTGTDTQYF. The V call is TRBV9, the J call TRBJ2-3; D ambiguous. V lost 0 bases and J lost 1, with 9 bases in between. Germline-derived CDR1 and CDR2 are SGDLS and YYNGEE. The CDR3 loop spans 15 amino acids.

V gene TRBV11-2 combines with J gene TRBJ2-7; D possibly corresponds to TRBD1 (6 bases). This CDR3 comprises 16 residues. Trimming pared 2 bases from V and 3 bases from J, leaving 17 bases between. CDR1 is SGHAT and CDR2 is FQNNGV in the germline V gene. CDR3 in amino acids: CASSLRQAQGSYEQYF. The CDR3 DNA follows: TGTGCCAGCAGCTTAAGGCAGGCGCAGGGGAGCTACGAGCAGTACTTC.

In its sample, this clone was seen once. CDR3 sequence reads: CASSSGTLGRDTQYF. In nucleotides, the CDR3 is TGTGCCAGCAGCTCCGGGACTCTAGGGAGAGATACGCAGTATTTT. V usage is TRBV5-4 and J usage is TRBJ2-3; D perhaps matches TRBD2 (6 bases). CDR3 size: 15 residues. V dropped 3 bases and J dropped 5 bases, with 16 bases sitting between them. Germline loops: CDR1 SGHNT, CDR2 YYREEE (reference sequence).

This clone was found a few times. The chain uses TRBV29-1 and TRBJ2-1; 10 nucleotides agree with TRBD2. Unmatched junction bases numbered 12, after V lost 6 bases and J lost 7 bases. This CDR3 has 15 residues. In germline, CDR1 is SQVTM, CDR2 ANQGSEA. CDR3 coding DNA: TGCAGCGTCCGCCTGGGAGCGGGGGGGCCAAATGAGCAGTTCTTC. Translated: CSVRLGAGGPNEQFF.

The chain uses TRBV19 and TRBJ1-1, with a tentative D call TRBD1 (6 bases). This CDR3 is 13 amino acids long. Germline-derived CDR1 and CDR2 are LNHDA and SQIVND (reference sequence). V shed 4 bases and J shed 5 bases, with 11 bases lying between them. CDR3 region: CASSRDTQTEAFF. The DNA of the CDR3 is TGTGCCAGTAGTAGGGACACCCAGACTGAAGCTTTCTTT.